A single sample gave rise to the 21 T cell receptor beta chains below, sequenced in a study of molecular identifiers for immune sequencing clone quantification. TCRdb reprocessed the PCR reads via MiXCR and lists one record per CDR3 protein. The profile shows approximately 630,000 distinct CDR3 sequences, less than 30% of them singletons. The sequenced material came from naive CD8+ T cells from blood, with Jurkat cell RNA spiked in. Regarding subset: FACS-sorted CD8+CD4-CCR7+CD45RA+ naive T cells. All receptors come from a human donor in good health. Some libraries in this study had Jurkat cell RNA spiked in.

In regard to this clonotype: A much larger clone lies a single base off, so this may be a read error. This chain links TRBV5-3 with TRBJ2-2, with unresolved D. TRBV5-3 is placed among ORFs of uncertain function. CDR3 length equals 16 residues. This chain's CDR3 is CASSLDNVVHAGELFF. CDR3 in DNA: TGTGCCAGCAGCTTGGATAACGTAGTGCACGCCGGGGAGCTGTTTTTT.

For this clonotype: A much larger clone is a single base away; this may be a read error. The V gene is TRBV7-9, the J gene TRBJ2-7; maybe TRBD1 (5 bases). CDR1 is SEHNR and CDR2 is FQNEAQ in the germline V gene (reference sequence). CDR3 length: 15 amino acids. CDR3 sequence reads: CAGSLAQGLSYEQYF. The CDR3 DNA follows: TGTGCCGGCAGCTTAGCCCAGGGTCTCTCCTACGAGCAGTACTTC. Drawing the rest from reference TRBV7-9 and TRBJ2-7, the complete variable domain is DTGVSQNPRHKITKRGQNVTFRCDPISEHNRLYWYRQTLGQGPEFLTYFQNEAQLEKSRLLSDRFSAERPKGSFSTLEIQRTEQGDSAMYLCAGSLAQGLSYEQYFGPGTRLTVT.

This chain uses TRBV28 with TRBJ2-5, with 14 bases aligning to TRBD2. From germline, CDR1 is MDHEN and CDR2 SYDVKM. Trimming took 7 bases from V and 4 from J; bases not matched to a gene: 8. The CDR3 sequence is 16 residues long. This CDR3 reads CASTSPGLAGVETQYF. CDR3 sequence (DNA): TGTGCCAGCACCTCCCCGGGACTAGCGGGAGTAGAGACCCAGTACTTC.

Worth noting for this clonotype: Possible read error: a much larger clone is one base away. This chain uses TRBV6-6 with TRBJ1-6, with D maybe TRBD1 (6 bases). This CDR3 spans 20 amino acids. The germline CDR1 and CDR2 sequences are MNHNY and SVGAGI (reference sequence). CDR3 DNA: TGTGCCAGCCGTTACCCGAAAACAGGGAACCTAGGATCCTATAATTCACCCCTCCACTTT. Translating it yields CASRYPKTGNLGSYNSPLHF.

The chain has TRBV6-2 or TRBV6-3 and TRBJ2-1; no reliable D call. The CDR3 runs 15 residues. V dropped 7 bases and J dropped 8 bases, with 21 bases sitting between them. The germline V gene has CDR1 MNHEY and CDR2 SVGEGT. CDR3 loop: CASTDSSQLWDEQFF. Here the CDR3 DNA reads TGTGCCAGCACCGACTCTAGTCAACTCTGGGATGAGCAGTTCTTC.

This clonotype was picked up many times. The CDR3, as DNA: TGTGCCAGCAGCTTAATACCCGGGACAGAACCAAACACTGAAGCTTTCTTT. As protein: CASSLIPGTEPNTEAFF. The chain couples TRBV7-9 to TRBJ1-1; 7 bases are shared with TRBD1. V was pared by 2 bases and J by 2 bases, with 11 bases of the junction left unmatched. Germline values: CDR1 SEHNR, CDR2 FQNEAQ (reference sequence). The CDR3 consists of 17 residues.

This clonotype was seen only a few times. Here the CDR3 reads CSAAGLNRDTKINQPQHF. The CDR3 region has the DNA TGCAGTGCCGCAGGTCTGAACCGGGACACCAAAATCAATCAGCCCCAGCATTTT. The genes are TRBV20-1 and TRBJ1-5, with TRBD1 as a possible D gene (6 bases). Between the trimmed V and J ends, which lost 6 bases and 3 bases, there was a span of 27 bases. The CDR3 runs to 18 residues. CDR1 is DFQATT and CDR2 is SNEGSKA in the germline V gene (reference sequence).

Ten or more counts support this clonotype. The CDR3 DNA sequence: TGTGCCACCAGTGATTTCAATGAGCAGTTCTTC. This encodes CATSDFNEQFF. The chain uses TRBV24-1 and TRBJ2-1; D is undetermined. This CDR3 is 11 amino acids long. Germline-derived CDR1 and CDR2 are KGHDR and SFDVKD. The germline V and J ends were trimmed by 1 base and 6 bases, with 0 bases remaining between them.

CDR3: CASSQVGGLGAEAFF. DNA for the CDR3: TGCGCCAGCAGCCAAGTCGGAGGACTTGGGGCTGAAGCTTTCTTT. The chain is built from TRBV4-1 and TRBJ1-1; no clear D gene. V lost 1 base to trimming and J lost 6 bases, with 15 bases between them. The CDR3 has 15 amino acids. Germline CDR1 MGHRA, CDR2 YSYEKL.

To note about this clonotype: A much larger clone is a single base away; this may be a read error. This chain uses TRBV2 with TRBJ2-7; D is uncertain. This CDR3 is built from 11 residues. Germline lookup yields CDR1 SNHLY and CDR2 FYNNEI. CDR3 DNA sequence: TGTGCCACCTACCGAAGCTACAAGCAGTACTTC. Amino acid sequence: CATYRSYKQYF.

This sequence joins TRBV20-1 and TRBJ2-7; no reliable D call. This CDR3 comprises 16 residues. Trimming left V 0 bases short and J 1 base short, with 16 bases between. Germline lookup yields CDR1 DFQATT and CDR2 SNEGSKA (reference sequence). The CDR3 loop reads CSAREGFWIESYEQYF. CDR3 nucleotides: TGCAGTGCTAGAGAAGGATTCTGGATCGAGTCCTACGAGCAGTACTTC.

The rearrangement joins TRBV12-3 or TRBV12-4 to TRBJ1-2, with D possibly TRBD1 on 6 matching bases. The V end was cut by 3 bases, the J end by 5 bases, with 16 bases between. The CDR3 runs to 15 residues. CDR3 in amino acids: CASSLGQGTGYGYTF. The CDR3, as DNA: TGTGCCAGCAGTTTGGGGCAGGGGACGGGGTATGGCTACACCTTC.

This clonotype was seen at least ten times. The gene calls are TRBV20-1 and TRBJ1-2; D might be TRBD1 (5 bases). CDR3 length: 13 residues. Deletions cut 3 bases from V and 4 bases from J, with 12 bases between. The germline V gene encodes CDR1 DFQATT and CDR2 SNEGSKA (reference sequence). CDR3 sequence: CSARGQGAYGYTF. The CDR3 nucleotides are TGCAGTGCTAGGGGTCAGGGCGCCTATGGCTACACCTTC.

This clonotype was seen only a few times. The chain employs TRBV6-2 or TRBV6-3 and TRBJ1-2, with D possibly being TRBD1 (5 bases). The CDR3 sequence is 16 residues long. Trimming left V 4 bases short and J 4 bases short, with 19 bases between. The V gene's germline CDR1 is MNHEY and CDR2 SVGEGT. The DNA of the CDR3 is TGTGCCAGCAGTTTAAGTCTCGACAGTCCGACCTATGGCTACACCTTC. Its protein is CASSLSLDSPTYGYTF.

This clonotype has only a few counts. The rearrangement uses TRBV18 and TRBJ2-5; D gene uncertain. Germline lookup yields CDR1 KGHSH and CDR2 LQKENI. This CDR3 comprises 13 residues. V lost 4 bases and J 4 bases, leaving 10 bases between the germline ends. In DNA, the CDR3 is TGTGCCAGCTCACTTAGTCGAGGAGAGACCCAGTACTTC. As protein: CASSLSRGETQYF.

With regard to this clonotype: Possible read error: a much larger clone is one base away. This chain joins TRBV7-9 and TRBJ2-7, with TRBD1 identical over 9 bases. CDR1 SEHNR and CDR2 FQNEAQ come from the germline V gene (reference sequence). The CDR3 has 15 residues. J was trimmed by 4 bases and V by 4 bases; bases with no gene match: 8. DNA for the CDR3: TGTGCCAGCAGCTCCCCGGCGGGACAGGGTTACGAGCAGTACGTC. It yields the protein CASSSPAGQGYEQYV.

This chain links TRBV20-1 with TRBJ2-7; 8 nucleotides align to TRBD1. Losses at the gene ends were 3 bases for V and 2 bases for J; bases not matched to a gene: 6. The germline gives CDR1 DFQATT, CDR2 SNEGSKA (reference sequence). This CDR3 has 14 residues. CDR3: CSARTGAATYEQYF. The CDR3 DNA reads TGCAGTGCTAGGACAGGGGCCGCAACCTACGAGCAGTACTTC.

Of note for this clonotype: One end of the junction does not line up with germline, which may come from a read error. The rearrangement links TRBV6-5 to TRBJ2-2, with D possibly being TRBD1 or TRBD2 (7 bases each). Germline CDR1 MNHEY, CDR2 SVGAGI. CDR3 length equals 15 residues. CDR3 loop: CASSYREGAGGELVF. The CDR3 DNA reads as TGTGCCAGCAGTTACAGGGAGGGGGCTGGCGGGGAGCTGGTTTTT.

About this clonotype: Given the absence of the conserved phenylalanine or tryptophan at the CDR3 end, a read error is likely. The chain couples TRBV27 to TRBJ2-7, with D uncertain. The CDR3 is 11 residues long. The ends were cut back, 4 bases at V and 9 bases at J, with 10 bases in the middle. Germline V gene sequence: CDR1 MNHEY, CDR2 SMNVEV (reference sequence). The CDR3 protein is CASSSGLGQYY. The CDR3 nucleotides are TGTGCCAGCAGTTCTGGTCTTGGGCAGTACTAC.

This clonotype showed up just a few times. This sequence joins TRBV28 and TRBJ1-5, with TRBD1 matching over 7 bases. Trimming cost V 5 bases and J 3 bases; bases outside gene matches: 7. Looked up from germline, CDR1 is MDHEN and CDR2 is SYDVKM. The CDR3 is made up of 15 amino acids. In DNA, the CDR3 is TGTGCCAGCAGTCCAAGGGGGCTGGTCAATCAGCCCCAGCATTTT. Its translation: CASSPRGLVNQPQHF.

This sequence joins TRBV7-9 and TRBJ2-7; 8 bases map to TRBD2. Per the germline V gene, CDR1 is SEHNR and CDR2 is FQNEAQ (reference sequence). The length of the CDR3 is 15 residues. V was pared by 5 bases and J by 6 bases, with 12 bases of the junction left unmatched. CDR3 bases: TGTGCCAGCAGCCGCGGTGGGCGGGAGGTATTCGAGCAGTACTTC. Encoded protein: CASSRGGREVFEQYF.